This TCR beta chain came from a study of T cells in localized non-small cell lung cancer. TCRdb's table, derived via immunoSEQ multiplex PCR, lists solely in-frame clones and lacks some. The data hold roughly 89,000 clones, with about nine tenths observed a single time. The clonotype comes from a woman aged 40 to 75 with stage II squamous cell lung carcinoma. The sequencing used PBMCs, collected before any cancer treatment.

DNA of the CDR3: TGCGCCAGCAGCCACCCAGGAGGGCTGGAAGCTTTCTTT. It translates to CASSHPGGLEAFF. The chain joins TRBV4-1 to TRBJ1-1; D gene unclear. Per germline, CDR1 MGHRA and CDR2 YSYEKL. The CDR3 has 13 amino acids. V lost 3 bases, J lost 8 bases, and 13 bases lay in between.